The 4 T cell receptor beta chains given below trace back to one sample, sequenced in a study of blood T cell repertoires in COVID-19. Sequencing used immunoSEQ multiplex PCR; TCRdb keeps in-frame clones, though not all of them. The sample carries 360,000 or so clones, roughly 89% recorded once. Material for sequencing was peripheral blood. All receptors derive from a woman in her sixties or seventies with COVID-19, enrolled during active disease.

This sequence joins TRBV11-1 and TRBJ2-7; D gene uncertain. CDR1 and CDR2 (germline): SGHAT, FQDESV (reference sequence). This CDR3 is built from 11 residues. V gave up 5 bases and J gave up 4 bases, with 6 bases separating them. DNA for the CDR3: TGTGCCAGCAGCCTTAGATACGAGCAGTACTTC. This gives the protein CASSLRYEQYF.

The DNA of the CDR3 is TGTGCCAGCTCACCAAGTCAGTACGAGCAGTACTTC. This encodes CASSPSQYEQYF. The chain carries TRBV18 and TRBJ2-7; D gene uncertain. Germline lookup yields CDR1 KGHSH and CDR2 LQKENI. Between the trimmed V and J ends, which lost 2 bases and 4 bases, there was a span of 6 bases. The CDR3 spans 12 residues.

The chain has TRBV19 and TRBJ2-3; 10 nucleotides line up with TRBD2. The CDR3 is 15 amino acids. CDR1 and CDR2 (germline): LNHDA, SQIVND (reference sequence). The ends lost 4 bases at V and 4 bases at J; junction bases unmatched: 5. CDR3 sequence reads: CASSRAGGQADTQYF. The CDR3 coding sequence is TGTGCCAGTAGTAGAGCGGGGGGGCAGGCAGATACGCAGTATTTT.

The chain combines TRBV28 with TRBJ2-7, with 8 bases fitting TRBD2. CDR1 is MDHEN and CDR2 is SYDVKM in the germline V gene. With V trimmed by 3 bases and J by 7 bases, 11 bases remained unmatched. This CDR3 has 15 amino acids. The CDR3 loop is CASSLVEAGAREQYF. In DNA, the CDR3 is TGTGCCAGCAGTTTGGTCGAAGCGGGGGCGAGGGAGCAGTACTTC.